This TCR beta chain is from a study of CXCR3-negative and CXCR3-positive naive CD8 T cells. Study as a whole: The dataset comprises 110 million to 150 million TRB reads in total, with about 1.5 +/- 0.3 million reads per library. Findings and caveats of the study: TRB CDR3 properties served as the basis for inferring TCR strength, and surface CD5 was comparable between naive subsets. TRBV-TRBJ usage was alike in naive CXCR3-negative and CXCR3-positive cells but differed in memory cells.

As regards this clonotype: Its cognate antigen is unknown.

In preparing the TRB cDNA libraries, 5' RACE with UMI labels was used. TCRdb processed the 5' RACE reads again and assigns one entry to each CDR3 protein, with no DNA. The sample holds around 40,000 distinct CDR3 sequences. Triplicate sorting captured about 300,000 cells each from every CD8+ T cell subset. The germline CDR1 and CDR2 sequences are SGDLS and YYNGEE. CDR3 length: 14 amino acids. The receptor's source is a human donor in good health. Some clones in this sample may be carry-over from other donors' samples. Sequenced: memory CD8+ T cells from blood. V usage is TRBV9 and J usage is TRBJ1-3; absent DNA, TCRdb's TRBD1 call cannot be checked. The CDR3 sequence: CASSVQGTGNTIYF.